This T cell receptor beta chain comes out of a study of CD8 T cells in ankylosing spondylitis (dated 2017 in TCRdb). Study-wide context: The study profiled T cell receptor beta repertoires in healthy donors and ankylosing spondylitis patients to find disease-linked TCR variants. In total, the full study cohort was made up of some 110 healthy donors and 20 to 25 ankylosing spondylitis patients. Peripheral blood was sampled, and synovial fluid was additionally collected from ankylosing spondylitis patients. Beyond this particular receptor, the publication reports: The disease-linked clones had a CD8+ phenotype and were found at relatively low frequencies in peripheral blood. Blood from ankylosing spondylitis patients appeared to be characterized by a TCR beta motif made up of several highly homologous amino acid variants. Significant enrichment of the disease-linked clones was reported in matched synovial fluid samples from ankylosing spondylitis patients. Some of the motif variants had been reported before in the synovial fluid and blood of reactive arthritis patients, a finding that suggests common disease-initiation mechanisms.

A word on this clonotype: The antigen it recognizes is unknown. The sample holds no much larger clone one base away, and base qualities are not on file.

TCRdb lists the instrument as Illumina HiSeq 2500. Quantitative 5'-RACE with molecular barcodes was used to prepare TCR beta libraries. The original pipeline was this. Disease-linked TCR variants were identified with a new computational method built on a probabilistic model of VDJ rearrangement. TCRdb reanalyzed the raw reads on its own, using fastp at Q25 for trimming and MiXCR for clone calling, and kept in-frame beta chains. Each CDR3 protein gets just one entry, which takes the most common genes and DNA from the rows behind it. The V and J calls and clone size are TCRdb's, not the authors'. The sample includes roughly 670,000 distinct CDR3 sequences, with 15% to 20% observed a single time. The ten largest clonotypes hold around 19% of the sample. From the cysteine through the phenylalanine, the CDR3 covers 12 amino acids. The CDR3 DNA has 36 bases and is translated from base 1. According to the germline V gene, CDR1 reads MNHEY and CDR2 reads SVGEGT. The trim is 5 bases for V and 6 bases for J, with a gap of 11 bases between the germline ends.

The clonotype was recovered from a male donor with ankylosing spondylitis. The rearranged chain carries TRBV6-2 or TRBV6-3 and TRBJ2-7; confidence is insufficient to name the D gene. The material sequenced was blood, either unsorted or a sorted T cell fraction (not recorded which). The nucleotide sequence reads TGTGCCAGCAGTGTATCTCCGGGCGAGCAGTACTTC. This codes for CASSVSPGEQYF.